The T cell receptor (beta chain) described here comes from a study of blood T cell repertoires in COVID-19. On the study more broadly: The origin of the acute and convalescent COVID-19 samples was the United States, Italy and Spain. Nucleic acid was either cDNA or gDNA, and it came from T cells, B-cell-depleted T cells, or PBMCs.

Original data processing: Amplification of reference gene primers was used by the study to estimate nucleated cell counts. Clones were read by immunoSEQ multiplex PCR, and TCRdb kept only the in-frame ones, dropping some. V and J calls and clone size are copied from that table; D and trimming were computed from the DNA. Here the sample spans 230,000 or so clones, 70% to 90% being singletons. A PCR-confirmed or clinician-diagnosed COVID-19 case had contacted exposed participants within 2 weeks of entry. The V gene end was trimmed by 5 bases and the J gene end by 3 bases; junction bases not matched to a gene: 10. From germline, CDR1 is SGHAT and CDR2 FQNNGV. CDR3 size: 15 residues.

The clonotype comes from a woman in her 50s who had been exposed to COVID-19. This sequence joins TRBV11-2 and TRBJ2-7; 7 bases line up with TRBD2. Sample: PBMCs or T cells enriched from blood (not recorded which). The CDR3 here is CASSPPAGADYEQYF. The CDR3 DNA sequence: TGTGCCAGCAGCCCCCCGGCGGGAGCCGACTACGAGCAGTACTTC.